This TCR beta chain is from a study of radiation and T cells in renal cell carcinoma (TCRdb year 2020). For context, the study as a whole: Samples came from a clinical trial, in which primary renal cell carcinomas received 15 Gy stereotactic body radiation therapy followed by nephrectomy 4 weeks later. TCR beta sequencing covered approximately 51 samples in total, comprising some 25 tumors and roughly 27 peripheral blood samples. In the 40 to 55 samples combined, some 4 million unique CDR3 nucleotide sequences were found, encoding some 2,500,000 unique CDR3 amino acid sequences. Points the paper makes about the study in general: Top tumor clonotypes rose in blood from baseline to 2 weeks post-radiation, then contracted by 4 weeks, suggesting transient expansion of tumor-resident clones. Tracking of blood repertoire dynamics stopped at three to five weeks after treatment, with no follow-up past that point. Because pretreatment tumor biopsies were not available, the baseline intratumoral presence of clonotypes could not be determined. Effects of radiation dose or scheduling on the TCR repertoire could not be addressed with the single-armed trial design.

TCR beta libraries were generated from genomic DNA with the immunoSEQ kit, following the manufacturer's recommendations. To prepare libraries, a first multiplex PCR with proprietary primers was run, followed by a second PCR that added unique barcodes, and a bead cleanup was done after each round. Each sample batch included a kit-provided positive control reaction and a negative control reaction. The final libraries underwent checking on an Agilent 4200 TapeStation D1000 ScreenTape, volumetric pooling, and quantification by qPCR. Sequencing was performed on an Illumina NextSeq500 with a MidOutput 150-cycle cartridge, and 156 Read1 and 15 Index1 cycles were run with kit custom primers. The pooled library was loaded at 1.0 pM, and about 20% PhiX control was spiked in. As for how the authors treated the data: Vendor-processed data were analyzed in R, with a clonotype defined as all T cells sharing the same CDR3 nucleotide sequence. In the clone abundance analyses, frequencies in each sample were normalized to that sample's 10,000 most abundant clones. Public T cell clones, averaging fewer than five per sample, were removed before analysis. An abundance difference of at least 32-fold between compartments was the criterion for calling clonotypes tumor-enriched or baseline blood-enriched. A beta-binomial differential abundance model was used to identify clonotypes that were expanded or contracted between blood time points. Similarity between tumor and blood repertoires was quantified using the Baroni-Urbani and Buser coefficient, and groups were compared with two-tailed Wilcoxon tests in R. In TCRdb, the immuneACCESS table is reduced to in-frame sequences with V and J assigned. These tables do not hold every clone; where another copy was compared, an unresolved V gene accounts for under half, and the others remain unexplained. V and J calls and clone size are copied from that table; D and trimming were computed from the DNA. The sample table lists approximately 90,000 clones, about 86% of them with a count of one. The biggest ten clones account for approximately 8.4% of the sample.

This clone was seen just once. Its antigen is unknown. Per-base quality was not reported, and no clone a single base away is much larger than it. This specimen's time point label, interpreted: baseline pretreatment blood. Interpreted using the paper, the treatment or condition label stands for: 15 Gy SBRT to primary tumor, nephrectomy 4 weeks later. Serial peripheral blood from radiation-treated patients was sampled at baseline, 2 weeks and 4 weeks after SBRT to track tumor-enriched clonotypes. Renal cell carcinoma with clear cell pathology was present in all patients. Genomic DNA for TCR sequencing was prepared using the QIAamp DNA Blood Mini Kit (Qiagen). Only samples passing all quality control checks were included in the analyses. Via the germline V gene, CDR1 is SGHRS and CDR2 YFSETQ. Trimming accounts for 3 bases at V and 3 bases at J, while the number of junction bases matched to no gene is 4. The CDR3 runs 14 amino acids, cysteine and phenylalanine included. Here the CDR3 DNA is all that survives: 42 bases in frame from base 1.

Material: blood, obtained from a patient whose treatment included radiotherapy and nephrectomy. The rearrangement joined TRBV5-1 to TRBJ2-7, with TRBD1 matching 9 junction bases. This TCR was recovered from a middle-aged man with renal cell carcinoma. The DNA reads TGCGCCAGCAGCTCGGTGGACAGGGGCTACGAGCAGTACTTC. This gives the protein CASSSVDRGYEQYF.